What follows are 12 T cell receptor beta chains derived from one specimen sequenced in a study of graft-versus-host responses after intestinal transplantation. The antigens for these receptors are not known. Assay: immunoSEQ multiplex PCR; the TCRdb copy retains only in-frame clones and omits some. The data hold around 93,000 clones, with around nine tenths observed a single time. The input for sequencing was unstimulated CD8+ T cells sorted from spleen or lymph node cells, taken before intestinal transplant. These receptors came from a human donor who received an intestinal transplant.

The CDR3 DNA is TGTGCCAGCAGCCCAGGACAGGCGGTCTACGAGCAGTACTTC. It yields the protein CASSPGQAVYEQYF. The chain is built from TRBV11-2 and TRBJ2-7; 7 positions agree with TRBD1. The CDR3 loop spans 14 amino acids. V was clipped by 5 bases and J by 3 bases; unmatched bases: 7. The germline V gene has CDR1 SGHAT and CDR2 FQNNGV.

This rearrangement joins TRBV4-1 to TRBJ2-7; D may match TRBD1 or TRBD2 (6 bases each). V gave up 6 bases and J gave up 2 bases, with 14 bases separating them. The V gene's germline CDR1 is MGHRA and CDR2 YSYEKL. The CDR3 has 14 amino acids. For the CDR3, the DNA is TGCGCCAGCAGTCCGATCGGGGGCACCTACGAGCAGTACTTC. Translated: CASSPIGGTYEQYF.

CDR3 coding DNA: TGTGCCAGCAGTGACCGGGACTACCAAGAGACCCAGTACTTC. It codes for CASSDRDYQETQYF. The genes are TRBV6-1 and TRBJ2-5; a weak D match, TRBD2 (6 bases). The germline gives CDR1 MNHNS, CDR2 SASEGT. The CDR3 loop spans 14 amino acids. V was cut by 3 bases and J by 0 bases, with 8 bases left in between.

V and J are TRBV6-1 and TRBJ1-5, with a possible D match to TRBD1 (5 bases). The CDR3 runs 14 residues. The V and J ends lost 9 bases and 0 bases respectively, with 12 bases between them. CDR1 is MNHNS and CDR2 is SASEGT in the germline V gene. For the CDR3, the DNA is TGTGCCAGTCTGACAGAATATAGCAATCAGCCCCAGCATTTT. The encoded protein is CASLTEYSNQPQHF.

V is TRBV7-6 and J is TRBJ2-1, with TRBD1 as a possible D gene (6 bases). Between the trimmed V and J ends, which lost 2 bases and 8 bases, there was a span of 10 bases. The CDR3 has 13 residues. From germline, CDR1 is SGHVS and CDR2 FNYEAQ. Here the CDR3 DNA reads TGTGCCAGCAGCTTAACAGGGTGGGATGAGCAGTTCTTC. This sequence encodes CASSLTGWDEQFF. Supplemented by reference TRBV7-6 and TRBJ2-1, the full variable domain reads GAGVSQSPRYKVTKRGQDVALRCDPISGHVSLYWYRQALGQGPEFLTYFNYEAQQDKSGLPNDRFSAERPEGSISTLTIQRTEQRDSAMYRCASSLTGWDEQFFGPGTRLTVL.

The V and J genes are TRBV9 and TRBJ2-5; 9 bases align to TRBD2. This CDR3 region has 14 residues. V trimming: 4 bases; J trimming: 3 bases; junction bases outside the gene matches: 4. Germline V gene data show CDR1 as SGDLS and CDR2 as YYNGEE. In nucleotides, the CDR3 is TGTGCCAGCAGCTCAGCTAGCGGGGAAGAGACCCAGTACTTC. Protein: CASSSASGEETQYF.

The rearrangement links TRBV27 to TRBJ2-1; the D is unclear. Trimming cost V 2 bases and J 2 bases, with 13 bases left between them. Germline CDR1 MNHEY, CDR2 SMNVEV (reference sequence). CDR3 length equals 16 residues. Here the CDR3 reads CASSLAWELAYNEQFF. The CDR3 nucleotides read TGTGCCAGCAGTTTAGCTTGGGAATTGGCCTACAATGAGCAGTTCTTC.

The chain combines TRBV19 with TRBJ2-7, with D maybe TRBD2 (6 bases). V dropped 1 base and J dropped 2 bases, with 6 bases sitting between them. The CDR3 has 13 residues. CDR1 LNHDA and CDR2 SQIVND come from the germline V gene (reference sequence). CDR3 in DNA: TGTGCCAGTAGTATAGGGGGGGCCTACGAGCAGTACTTC. Protein sequence: CASSIGGAYEQYF.

The DNA of the CDR3 is TGTGCCAGCAGCGTAGCGGGTAGCGGGAGCGAGACCCAGTACTTC. Translated, it gives CASSVAGSGSETQYF. The rearrangement uses TRBV9 and TRBJ2-5, with 9 bases identical to TRBD2. J was trimmed by 5 bases and V by 0 bases; bases with no gene match: 5. CDR1 is SGDLS, CDR2 YYNGEE, per germline. The CDR3 extends over 15 amino acids.

The chain is built from TRBV11-3 and TRBJ2-7, with D tentatively TRBD2 (5 bases). The CDR3 has 14 residues. Germline CDR1 reads SGHNT; CDR2 reads YENEEA. V was clipped by 1 base and J by 1 base, with 8 bases between them. The CDR3 region is CASSLALGSYEQYF. Here the CDR3 DNA reads TGTGCCAGCAGCTTAGCACTAGGGTCCTACGAGCAGTACTTC.

In the case of this clone: Its ends do not fully match the called genes, so a read error is possible. The chain links TRBV19 to TRBJ2-7; D is undetermined. The CDR3 is made up of 14 amino acids. The V gene's germline CDR1 is LNHDA and CDR2 SQIVND (reference sequence). CDR3 protein: CASGIGAASYEQYF. The CDR3 region has the DNA TGTGCCAGTGGTATAGGTGCAGCCTCCTACGAGCAGTACTTC.

The rearrangement links TRBV9 to TRBJ2-6, with 7 bases fitting TRBD1. V gave up 2 bases and J gave up 2 bases; unmatched junction bases: 7. CDR3 size: 17 residues. Germline CDR1 is SGDLS and CDR2 is YYNGEE. The CDR3 loop reads CASSVDRKRPGANVLTF. In DNA, the CDR3 is TGTGCCAGCAGCGTGGACAGGAAACGTCCTGGGGCCAACGTCCTGACTTTC.